The 13 T cell receptor beta chains reported below all come from one sample, sequenced in a study of CD8+CD57+ T cells in acquired aplastic anemia. Genomic DNA served as template for TCR beta VDJ and CDR3 profiling. TCRdb re-called the reads with MiXCR, one entry per CDR3 protein. The sample has under 250,000 distinct CDR3 sequences, 30% to 35% seen once. The sequencing sample was made of sorted CD4+, CD8+, or CD8+CD57+ T cells (not recorded which) from PBMCs. Receptors originate from a human donor in good health, serving as a control.

This clonotype has just a few counts. The chain joins TRBV12-3 or TRBV12-4 to TRBJ1-4; D uncertain. This CDR3 has 15 amino acids. The V end lost 4 bases, the J end lost 0 bases, and 9 bases lay between the germline ends. Here the CDR3 reads CASSSARATNEKLFF. The CDR3 coding sequence is TGTGCCAGCAGTTCCGCACGAGCAACTAATGAAAAACTGTTTTTT.

The chain has TRBV9 and TRBJ2-1, with 8 bases matching TRBD2. The CDR3 totals 15 residues. V shed 0 bases and J 6 bases; nucleotides not matched to a gene: 5. Germline values: CDR1 SGDLS, CDR2 YYNGEE. The DNA for the CDR3 is TGTGCCAGCAGCGTAGGTAGCGGGAAAAGCAATGAGCAGTTCTTC. Residues: CASSVGSGKSNEQFF.

The chain joins TRBV2 to TRBJ2-5; D is undetermined. Germline V gives CDR1 SNHLY, CDR2 FYNNEI. This CDR3 has 17 amino acids. Trimming took off 5 bases at V and 1 base at J, with 20 bases between the two ends. The CDR3 loop is CASSHPPWVARQETQYF. The DNA for the CDR3 is TGTGCCAGCAGTCACCCTCCCTGGGTGGCACGCCAAGAGACCCAGTACTTC.

In the case of this clonotype: A read error is possible here, since a much larger clone lies one base away. The chain is built from TRBV19 and TRBJ1-5; no clear D. The CDR3 extends over 14 amino acids. Trimming shortened V by 7 bases and J by 0 bases, and 10 bases separated the two germline ends. Germline assignment: CDR1 LNHDA and CDR2 SQIVND (reference sequence). The CDR3 nucleotides read TGTGCCAGTACCCTCTTGAGTAGCAATCAGCCCCAGCATTTT. The encoded protein is CASTLLSSNQPQHF.

As to this clonotype: Lacking the conserved final phenylalanine or tryptophan, this CDR3 likely reflects a read error. The rearrangement joins TRBV3-1 to TRBJ1-4; D call uncertain. V lost 2 bases to trimming and J lost 8 bases, with 3 bases between them. The CDR3 runs to 11 residues. Germline-derived CDR1 and CDR2 are LGHDT and YNNKEL (reference sequence). CDR3 sequence: CASSQSEKLFL. Written as DNA, the CDR3 is TGTGCCAGCAGCCAATCGGAAAAACTGTTTTTA.

A note on this clonotype: A single base separates this from a much larger clone, so it may be a read error. The genes are TRBV2 and TRBJ2-5; tentative D call: TRBD2 (5 bases). This CDR3 comprises 14 residues. Germline V gives CDR1 SNHLY, CDR2 FYNNEI. The CDR3 DNA reads as TGTGCCAGCAGTCCGGAGGCGGGCCAAGGGACCCAGTACTTC. Protein product: CASSPEAGQGTQYF.

This clonotype has ten or more counts. The V call is TRBV20-1, the J call TRBJ2-3; the match to TRBD1 covers 7 bases. Germline V gives CDR1 DFQATT, CDR2 SNEGSKA (reference sequence). V lost 3 bases, J lost 0 bases, and 6 bases stayed unmatched. The CDR3 runs 15 residues. The CDR3 sequence: CSASDPGQSTDTQYF. CDR3 nucleotide sequence: TGCAGTGCTAGTGATCCGGGACAGAGCACAGATACGCAGTATTTT.

In this sample, this clonotype turned up a few times. The rearrangement uses TRBV9 and TRBJ2-3, with D perhaps given as TRBD1 or TRBD2 (5 bases each). Trimming pared 3 bases from V and 0 bases from J, leaving 17 bases between. Germline values: CDR1 SGDLS, CDR2 YYNGEE. The CDR3 sequence is 17 residues long. CDR3 region: CASSAGIERLSTDTQYF. The CDR3 DNA reads TGTGCCAGCAGCGCAGGGATCGAGCGGCTAAGCACAGATACGCAGTATTTT.

The chain combines TRBV2 with TRBJ1-1; D might be TRBD1 (6 bases). Germline V lookup: CDR1 SNHLY, CDR2 FYNNEI. CDR3 length equals 15 residues. Trimming shortened V by 3 bases and J by 1 base, and 12 bases separated the two germline ends. CDR3 sequence (DNA): TGTGCCAGCAGTGAGTTGCAGGGGCAGAACACTGAAGCTTTCTTT. Residues: CASSELQGQNTEAFF.

This clonotype was recorded many times. J is TRBJ1-1 and V is TRBV2; D gene uncertain. Trimming took 3 bases from V and 3 from J, leaving 5 bases between them. The CDR3 totals 12 residues. CDR1 is SNHLY, CDR2 FYNNEI, per germline. CDR3 region: CASSDIYTEAFF. CDR3 in DNA: TGTGCCAGCAGTGACATATACACTGAAGCTTTCTTT. The whole variable domain, remainder taken from reference TRBV2 and TRBJ1-1, is EPEVTQTPSHQVTQMGQEVILRCVPISNHLYFYWYRQILGQKVEFLVSFYNNEISEKSEIFDDQFSVERPDGSNFTLKIRSTKLEDSAMYFCASSDIYTEAFFGQGTRLTVV.

This clonotype showed up many times. The V gene is TRBV19, the J gene TRBJ1-2; no reliable D call. CDR1 is LNHDA and CDR2 is SQIVND in the germline V gene (reference sequence). Trimming removed 4 bases at V and 5 bases at J, with 8 bases between. The CDR3 is 12 amino acids. The CDR3, as DNA: TGTGCCAGTAGTAACGGCTATTATGGCTACACCTTC. Amino acids: CASSNGYYGYTF.

The sample holds many counts of this clonotype. This chain links TRBV20-1 with TRBJ2-1; 8 bases map to TRBD2. J was trimmed by 10 bases and V by 3 bases; bases with no gene match: 8. Germline V gene data show CDR1 as DFQATT and CDR2 as SNEGSKA (reference sequence). CDR3 length: 13 amino acids. The CDR3 is CSASGRASAEQFF. For the CDR3, the DNA is TGCAGTGCTAGCGGGAGGGCCTCGGCAGAGCAGTTCTTC.

The rearrangement links TRBV18 to TRBJ2-5; D gene unclear. Trimming removed 4 bases from V and 5 bases from J, with 14 bases in between. Germline V gene data show CDR1 as KGHSH and CDR2 as LQKENI. The CDR3 has 14 amino acids. In DNA, the CDR3 is TGTGCCAGCTCACGGTCGGACCGGCGGGAGACCCAGTACTTC. This encodes CASSRSDRRETQYF.